Included here is one TCR beta chain sequence, with context. Germline lookup yields CDR1 SGHRS and CDR2 YFSETQ. V was clipped by 2 bases and J by 1 base; unmatched bases: 17. This CDR3 is 19 amino acids long. These data come from a study of blood T cell repertoires in COVID-19. Profiled with immunoSEQ multiplex PCR; TCRdb holds only in-frame clones, not every one. Found here are fewer than 150,000 clones, around 88% of them singletons; the top ten hold around 28%. This TCR was recovered from a human donor in a cohort sampled during active COVID-19. The chain has TRBV5-1 and TRBJ1-1; 7 bases are shared with TRBD1. The specimen sequenced was peripheral blood. CDR3 amino acids: CASSFQTARRTGENTEAFF. The CDR3 region has the DNA TGCGCCAGCAGCTTTCAAACTGCAAGACGGACAGGAGAGAACACTGAAGCTTTCTTT.